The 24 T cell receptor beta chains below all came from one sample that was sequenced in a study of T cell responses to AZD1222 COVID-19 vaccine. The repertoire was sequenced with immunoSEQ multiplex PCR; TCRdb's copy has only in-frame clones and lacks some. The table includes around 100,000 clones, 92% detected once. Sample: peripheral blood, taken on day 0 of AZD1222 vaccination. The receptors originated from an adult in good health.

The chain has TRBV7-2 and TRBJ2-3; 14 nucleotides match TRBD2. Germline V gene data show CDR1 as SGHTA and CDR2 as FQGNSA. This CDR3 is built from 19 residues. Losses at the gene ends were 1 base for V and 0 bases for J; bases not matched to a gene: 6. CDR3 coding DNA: TGTGCCAGCAGCTTAGATCCGGGACTAGCGGGAGAGAGCACAGATACGCAGTATTTT. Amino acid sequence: CASSLDPGLAGESTDTQYF.

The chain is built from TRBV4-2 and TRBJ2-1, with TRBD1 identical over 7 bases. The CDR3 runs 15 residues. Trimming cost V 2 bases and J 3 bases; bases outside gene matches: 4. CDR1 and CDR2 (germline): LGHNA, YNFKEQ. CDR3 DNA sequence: TGTGCCAGCAGCCAATTATGGGACAGCTACAATGAGCAGTTCTTC. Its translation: CASSQLWDSYNEQFF.

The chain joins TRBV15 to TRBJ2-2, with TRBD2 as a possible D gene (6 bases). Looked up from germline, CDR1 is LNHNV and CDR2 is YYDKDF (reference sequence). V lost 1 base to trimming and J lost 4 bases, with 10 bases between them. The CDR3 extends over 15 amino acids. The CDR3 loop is CATSRGRERTGELFF. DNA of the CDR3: TGTGCCACCAGCAGAGGGCGGGAACGCACCGGGGAGCTGTTTTTT. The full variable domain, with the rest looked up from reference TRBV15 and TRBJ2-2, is DAMVIQNPRYQVTQFGKPVTLSCSQTLNHNVMYWYQQKSSQAPKLLFHYYDKDFNNEADTPDNFQSRRPNTSFCFLDIRSPGLGDTAMYLCATSRGRERTGELFFGEGSRLTVL.

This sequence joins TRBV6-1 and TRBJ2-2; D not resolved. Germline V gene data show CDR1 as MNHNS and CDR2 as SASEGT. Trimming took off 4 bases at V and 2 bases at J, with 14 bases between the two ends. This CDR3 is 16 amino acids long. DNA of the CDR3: TGTGCCAGCAGTGCTTATAGCCAACTAAACACCGGGGAGCTGTTTTTT. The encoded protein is CASSAYSQLNTGELFF.

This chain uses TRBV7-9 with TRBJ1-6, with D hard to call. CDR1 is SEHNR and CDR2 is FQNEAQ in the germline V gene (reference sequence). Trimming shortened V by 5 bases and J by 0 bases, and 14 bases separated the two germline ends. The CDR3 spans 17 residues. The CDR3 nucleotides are TGTGCCAGCAGCCTCGACACCACGAGCTCCTATAATTCACCCCTCCACTTT. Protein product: CASSLDTTSSYNSPLHF.

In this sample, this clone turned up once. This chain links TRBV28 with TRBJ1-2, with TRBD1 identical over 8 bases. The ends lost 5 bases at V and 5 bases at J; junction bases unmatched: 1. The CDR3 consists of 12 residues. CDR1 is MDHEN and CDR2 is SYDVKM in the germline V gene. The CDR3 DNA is TGTGCCAGCAGTCAGGGGGCTTATGGCTACACCTTC. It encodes CASSQGAYGYTF.

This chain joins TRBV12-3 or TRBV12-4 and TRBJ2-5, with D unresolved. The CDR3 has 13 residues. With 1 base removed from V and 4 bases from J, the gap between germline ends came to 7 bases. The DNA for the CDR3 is TGTGCCAGCAGTTTAGGCGTTCTAGAGACCCAGTACTTC. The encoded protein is CASSLGVLETQYF.

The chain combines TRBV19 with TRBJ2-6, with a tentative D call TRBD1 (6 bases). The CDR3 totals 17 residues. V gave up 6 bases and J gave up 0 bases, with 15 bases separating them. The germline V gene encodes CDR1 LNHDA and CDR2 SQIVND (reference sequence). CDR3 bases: TGTGCCAGTAGATCTTGGACAGCGAACTCTGGGGCCAACGTCCTGACTTTC. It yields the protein CASRSWTANSGANVLTF.

The CDR3: CATSRDSYNSPLHF. The DNA of the CDR3 is TGTGCCACCAGCAGGGATTCCTATAATTCACCCCTCCACTTT. The chain couples TRBV15 to TRBJ1-6; D is uncertain. The CDR3 is 14 residues long. The V gene's germline CDR1 is LNHNV and CDR2 YYDKDF (reference sequence). The V end was cut by 3 bases, the J end by 1 base, with 4 bases between.

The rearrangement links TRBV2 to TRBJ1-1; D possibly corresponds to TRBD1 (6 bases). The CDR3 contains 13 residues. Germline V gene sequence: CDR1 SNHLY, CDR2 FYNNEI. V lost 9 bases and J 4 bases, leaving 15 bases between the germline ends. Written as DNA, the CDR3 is TGTGCCAGAAGACAGGAGTCCGGCACTGAAGCTTTCTTT. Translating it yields CARRQESGTEAFF. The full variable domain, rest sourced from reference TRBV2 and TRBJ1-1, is EPEVTQTPSHQVTQMGQEVILRCVPISNHLYFYWYRQILGQKVEFLVSFYNNEISEKSEIFDDQFSVERPDGSNFTLKIRSTKLEDSAMYFCARRQESGTEAFFGQGTRLTVV.

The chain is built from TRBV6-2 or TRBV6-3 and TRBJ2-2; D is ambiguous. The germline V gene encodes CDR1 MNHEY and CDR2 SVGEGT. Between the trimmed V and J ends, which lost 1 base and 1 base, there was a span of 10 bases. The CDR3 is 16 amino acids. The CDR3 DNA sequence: TGTGCCAGCAGTTACTTGTACTGGGAGAACACCGGGGAGCTGTTTTTT. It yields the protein CASSYLYWENTGELFF.

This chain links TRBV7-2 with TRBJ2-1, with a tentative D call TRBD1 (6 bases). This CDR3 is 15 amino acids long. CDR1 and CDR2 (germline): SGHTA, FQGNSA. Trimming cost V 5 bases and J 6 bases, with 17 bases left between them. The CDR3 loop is CASSPQPHRVNEQFF. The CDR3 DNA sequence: TGTGCCAGCAGCCCTCAACCTCACAGGGTCAATGAGCAGTTCTTC.

CDR3 sequence: CASSLDRGEKLFF. The CDR3 coding sequence is TGTGCCAGCAGCTTAGACAGGGGGGAAAAACTGTTTTTT. The genes are TRBV7-2 and TRBJ1-4, with 8 bases fitting TRBD1. V gave up 1 base and J gave up 8 bases; unmatched junction bases: 0. CDR1 is SGHTA, CDR2 FQGNSA, per germline. There are 13 residues in the CDR3.

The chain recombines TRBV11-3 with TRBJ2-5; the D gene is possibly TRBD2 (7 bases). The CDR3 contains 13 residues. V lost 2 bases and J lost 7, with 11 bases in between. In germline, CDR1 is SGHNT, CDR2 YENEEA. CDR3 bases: TGTGCCAGCAGCTTAAGGGAGGGGGGGACCCAGTACTTC. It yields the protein CASSLREGGTQYF.

CDR3 region: CASSYTTGDTEAFF. DNA of the CDR3: TGTGCCAGCAGTTACACAACAGGAGACACTGAAGCTTTCTTT. This rearrangement joins TRBV6-5 to TRBJ1-1; possible D gene TRBD1, 5 bases. V lost 2 bases and J 3 bases, leaving 10 bases between the germline ends. The CDR3 loop spans 14 amino acids. Per germline, CDR1 MNHEY and CDR2 SVGAGI.

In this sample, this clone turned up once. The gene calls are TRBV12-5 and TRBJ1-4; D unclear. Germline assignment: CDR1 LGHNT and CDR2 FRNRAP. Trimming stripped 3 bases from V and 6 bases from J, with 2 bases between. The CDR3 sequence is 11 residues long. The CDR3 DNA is TGTGCTAGTGGTTTAGATGAAAAACTGTTTTTT. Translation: CASGLDEKLFF.

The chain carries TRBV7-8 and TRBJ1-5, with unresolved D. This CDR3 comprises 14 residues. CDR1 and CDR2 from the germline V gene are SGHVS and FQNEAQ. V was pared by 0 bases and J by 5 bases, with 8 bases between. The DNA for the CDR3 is TGTGCCAGCAGCTTAGCGCCGCAGCATCAGCCCCAGCATTTT. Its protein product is CASSLAPQHQPQHF.

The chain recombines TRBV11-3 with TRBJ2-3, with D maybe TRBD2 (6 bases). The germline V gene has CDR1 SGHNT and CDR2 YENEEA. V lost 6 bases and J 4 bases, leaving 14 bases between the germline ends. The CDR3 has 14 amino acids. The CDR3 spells CASRPGTGADTQYF. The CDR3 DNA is TGTGCCAGCAGACCCGGGACGGGGGCAGATACGCAGTATTTT.

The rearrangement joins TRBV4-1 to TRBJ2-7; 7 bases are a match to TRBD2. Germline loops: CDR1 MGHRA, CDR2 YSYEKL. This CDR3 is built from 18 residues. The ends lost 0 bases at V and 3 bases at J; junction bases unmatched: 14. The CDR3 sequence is CASSQDSRVAGVFYEQYF. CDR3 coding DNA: TGCGCCAGCAGCCAAGATAGTAGGGTAGCGGGCGTATTCTACGAGCAGTACTTC.

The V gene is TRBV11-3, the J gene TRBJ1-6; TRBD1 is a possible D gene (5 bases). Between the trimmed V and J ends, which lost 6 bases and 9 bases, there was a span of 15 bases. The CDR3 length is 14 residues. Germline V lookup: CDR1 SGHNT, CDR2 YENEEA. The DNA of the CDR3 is TGTGCCAGCAGACCTGACAGACCTCGTTCACCCCTCCACTTT. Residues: CASRPDRPRSPLHF.

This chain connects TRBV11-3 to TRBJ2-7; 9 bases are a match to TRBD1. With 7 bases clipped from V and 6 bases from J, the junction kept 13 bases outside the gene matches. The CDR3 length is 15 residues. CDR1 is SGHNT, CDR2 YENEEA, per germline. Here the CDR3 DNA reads TGTGCCAGCACCAGGTCGGGGGGACAGGGTGGCGAGCAGTACTTC. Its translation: CASTRSGGQGGEQYF.

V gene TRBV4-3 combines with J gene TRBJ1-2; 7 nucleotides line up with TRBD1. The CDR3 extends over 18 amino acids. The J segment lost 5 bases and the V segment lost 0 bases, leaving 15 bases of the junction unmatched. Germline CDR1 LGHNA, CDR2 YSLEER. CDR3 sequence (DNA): TGCGCCAGCAGCCAAGATCGGGGGACAGTGGGAGGAGGGTATGGCTACACCTTC. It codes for CASSQDRGTVGGGYGYTF.

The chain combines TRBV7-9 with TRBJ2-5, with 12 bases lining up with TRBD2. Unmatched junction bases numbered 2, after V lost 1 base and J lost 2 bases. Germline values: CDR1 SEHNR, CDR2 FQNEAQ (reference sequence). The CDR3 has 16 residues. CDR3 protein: CASSLGTSGVQETQYF. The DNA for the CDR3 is TGTGCCAGCAGCTTAGGGACTAGCGGGGTACAAGAGACCCAGTACTTC.

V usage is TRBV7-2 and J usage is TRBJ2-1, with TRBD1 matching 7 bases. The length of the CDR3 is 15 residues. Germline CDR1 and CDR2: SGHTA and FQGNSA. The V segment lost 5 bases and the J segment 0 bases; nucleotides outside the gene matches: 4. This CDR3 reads CASSARQGSYNEQFF. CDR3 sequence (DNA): TGTGCCAGCAGCGCCCGACAGGGCTCCTACAATGAGCAGTTCTTC.